This T cell receptor beta chain derives from a study of blood T cells in healthy people across ages. Primers used in a second PCR of roughly 6 to 12 cycles were a sample-barcoded 5' primer and a J-beta primer mix. TCRdb called the 5' RACE reads again in MiXCR, with one record for every CDR3 protein. Here the sample spans approximately 1.5 million distinct CDR3 sequences, roughly 43% being singletons. Germline V gene sequence: CDR1 MNHEY, CDR2 SMNVEV (reference sequence). The CDR3 sequence is 16 residues long. Comment on this clonotype: An end of the junction differs from the germline gene, which may be a read error.

This rearrangement joins TRBV27 to TRBJ1-5; the match to TRBD1 covers 7 bases. The sequence came from a woman between 18 and 29 years old in good health. Sequencing was done on a sample of blood. In DNA, the CDR3 is TGTGCCTGCAGTCCGTCGACAGGGCGAGGCAATCAGCCCCAGCATTTT. Its translation is CACSPSTGRGNQPQHF.